The T cell receptor (beta chain) described here comes from a study of prognosis after radiotherapy for stage I lung cancer. Study information: Patients received 3 to 5 SBRT fractions with a biologically effective dose of at least 100 Gy. Whole-study findings and limits: The authors reported that TRBV and TRBJ gene usage differed between patients with and without metastases.

Germline CDR1 SQVTM, CDR2 ANQGSEA. CDR3 length: 15 amino acids. V lost 7 bases, J lost 4 bases, and 13 bases stayed unmatched. This clonotype was detected ten times or more. Its antigen remains unknown. Researchers used two-round multiplex PCR to amplify TCR beta CDR3 starting from genomic DNA. Amplification during the initial PCR round employed primers specific to each TRBV and TRBJ gene. There were universal primers used in the second PCR round. TCRdb re-analysed the multiplex PCR reads in MiXCR, keeping a single row per CDR3 protein. The table lists around 63,000 distinct CDR3 sequences, around a quarter of them singletons.

Sequenced here: PBMCs, sampled before or after stereotactic body radiation therapy (not recorded which). V and J are TRBV29-1 and TRBJ2-3; TRBD1 agrees at 8 bases. The sequence was obtained from a donor of 50 years or more with non-small cell lung cancer. CDR3 region: CSAQQGGQRSDTQYF. CDR3 coding DNA: TGCAGCGCACAACAGGGGGGACAAAGGTCAGATACGCAGTATTTT.